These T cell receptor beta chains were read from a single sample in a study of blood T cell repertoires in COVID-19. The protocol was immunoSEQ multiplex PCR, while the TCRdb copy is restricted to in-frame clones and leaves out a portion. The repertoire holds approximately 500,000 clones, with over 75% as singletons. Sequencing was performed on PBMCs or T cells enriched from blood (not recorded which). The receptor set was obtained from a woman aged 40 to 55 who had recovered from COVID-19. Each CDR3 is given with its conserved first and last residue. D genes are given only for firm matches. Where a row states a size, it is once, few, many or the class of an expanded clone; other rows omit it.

TGTGCCAGCAGCCAAGAACAAACTACGGCCTACGAGCAGTACTTC | CASSQEQTTAYEQYF | TRBJ2-7 | TRBV4-2 | . | .
TGTGCCAGCTCGGGGGGGGTCCACGAGACCCAGTACTTC | CASSGGVHETQYF | TRBJ2-5 | TRBV3-1/TRBV3-2 | TRBD2 | once
TGTGCCAGTGACCAGGGAGATACGCAGTATTTT | CASDQGDTQYF | TRBJ2-3 | TRBV19 | . | .
TGTGCCAGCAGCTTAGTGGCTGGCACCGGGGAGCTGTTTTTT | CASSLVAGTGELFF | TRBJ2-2 | TRBV11-3 | . | few
TGTGCCAGCAGCGACCCCCGGGGGGGGGAATTCCGATACACCTTC | CASSDPRGGEFRYTF | TRBJ1-2 | TRBV9 | . | .
TGTGCCAGCAGCTTGAGTGCGGTCGGGGAAAAACTGTTTTTT | CASSLSAVGEKLFF | TRBJ1-4 | TRBV5-4 | . | .
TGTGCTAGTGGTTTGGGACAGTCCACAGATACGCAGTATTTT | CASGLGQSTDTQYF | TRBJ2-3 | TRBV12-5 | . | .
TGTGCCAGCAGTTCACAGGTAAACTACGAGCAGTACTTC | CASSSQVNYEQYF | TRBJ2-7 | TRBV27 | . | .
TGTGCCAGCAGCTTATTTTCAGGGACAGGGGCTTACAATGAGCAGTTCTTC | CASSLFSGTGAYNEQFF | TRBJ2-1 | TRBV11-3 | TRBD1 | .
TGTGCCAGCAGCGATTCCACAGGGGCTAGGCAGTACTTC | CASSDSTGARQYF | TRBJ2-7 | TRBV9 | TRBD1 | few
TGTGCCAGCAGCCCCCGACAGGGGCCTAATGAAAAACTGTTTTTT | CASSPRQGPNEKLFF | TRBJ1-4 | TRBV7-2 | TRBD1 | .
TGTGCCAGCAGCCGGGGACAGGTCTATAATTCACCCCTCCACTTT | CASSRGQVYNSPLHF | TRBJ1-6 | TRBV13 | TRBD1 | .
TGTGCCAGCAGCTGGACAGGGTTTTCTGGAAACACCATATATTTT | CASSWTGFSGNTIYF | TRBJ1-3 | TRBV7-6 | TRBD1 | .
TGTGCCAGCAGCTGGGGGCGGGGGATGAACACTGAAGCTTTCTTT | CASSWGRGMNTEAFF | TRBJ1-1 | TRBV5-8 | . | .
TGTGCCAGCAGCAATTCACAGGGTGAGGGGGGCTACACCTTC | CASSNSQGEGGYTF | TRBJ1-2 | TRBV13 | . | .
TGTGCCAGCAGCTTAGACAGGATCCACCAAGAGACCCAGTACTTC | CASSLDRIHQETQYF | TRBJ2-5 | TRBV7-6 | . | .
TGTGCCAGCAGCTTTATTAACGGTGAAGCTTTCTTT | CASSFINGEAFF | TRBJ1-1 | TRBV11-2 | . | .
TGTGCCAGCAGCTCCGCGGTCCCAGCTAACTATGGCTACACCTTC | CASSSAVPANYGYTF | TRBJ1-2 | TRBV7-6 | . | .
TGTGCCAGCACAACCGGGACAGGGGGTTCAGAATCCACGCAGTATTTT | CASTTGTGGSESTQYF | TRBJ2-3 | TRBV5-6 | TRBD1 | .